The rows below give T cell receptor beta chains drawn from one sample of a study of blood T cell repertoires in COVID-19. Clones were read by immunoSEQ multiplex PCR, and TCRdb kept only the in-frame ones, dropping some. The sample shows 150,000 to 200,000 clones, about nine tenths of them seen only once. Material for sequencing was peripheral blood. The source is a woman aged 60-75 years who had recovered from COVID-19. The CDR3 runs from the conserved cysteine through the conserved F or W. D genes are given only for firm matches. Clone size is shown for a subset of rows, as once, few, many or a class of expanded clone.

d_gene | abundance | j_gene | v_gene | CDR3nt | CDR3aa
- | - | TRBJ2-3 | TRBV27 | TGTGCCAGCGGTCGGGCATCGGGGAGCACAGATACGCAGTATTTT | CASGRASGSTDTQYF
- | - | TRBJ2-1 | TRBV18 | TGTGCCAGCTCACCATCCCCTAATGAGCAGTTCTTC | CASSPSPNEQFF
TRBD1 | few | TRBJ2-7 | TRBV5-6 | TGTGCCAGCAGCTGGGGACAGGCCGCGTATCTCCACGAGCAGTACTTC | CASSWGQAAYLHEQYF
- | - | TRBJ1-6 | TRBV27 | TGTGCCAGCAGTACTACAAGGGGGGGGTTGATTTCACCCCTCCACTTT | CASSTTRGGLISPLHF
- | - | TRBJ2-7 | TRBV2 | TGTGCCAGCAAGGCGGTGGAGGCGTACGAGCAGTACTTC | CASKAVEAYEQYF
- | - | TRBJ1-1 | TRBV5-5 | TGTGCCAGCAGCGCAATAACCCGGGTAGCGAACACTGAAGCTTTCTTT | CASSAITRVANTEAFF
- | - | TRBJ2-7 | TRBV4-1 | TGCGCCAGCAGCCAAGATTTGGCAGGGAAGACCTACGAGCAGTACTTC | CASSQDLAGKTYEQYF
TRBD1 | - | TRBJ1-5 | TRBV5-1 | TGCGCCAGCAGCCCCGAGGGGGCAATCAATCAGCCCCAGCATTTT | CASSPEGAINQPQHF
TRBD1 | - | TRBJ1-2 | TRBV12-3/TRBV12-4 | TGTGCCAGCAGCCGAGGGGGCCTCTATGGCTACACCTTC | CASSRGGLYGYTF
TRBD1 | - | TRBJ1-6 | TRBV6-5 | TGTGCCAGCAGGGGGACAGGGGAAGGGAATTCACCCCTCCACTTT | CASRGTGEGNSPLHF
TRBD1 | - | TRBJ1-2 | TRBV28 | TGTGCCAGCAGTACCCACCAATCGGACAGGGGGCTTCGGGTCGGCTACACCTTC | CASSTHQSDRGLRVGYTF
TRBD1 | - | TRBJ2-7 | TRBV7-9 | TGTGCCAGCAGCACGACAGGGGGAAAGGCCTACGAGCAGTACTTC | CASSTTGGKAYEQYF
- | few | TRBJ2-7 | TRBV2 | TGTGCCAGCAGGAAGTCGGAGAAGCAGTACTTC | CASRKSEKQYF
TRBD1 | - | TRBJ1-3 | TRBV6-5 | TGTGCCAGCAGCAGAACAGGGGATAGGGGAAACACCATATATTTT | CASSRTGDRGNTIYF
TRBD2 | - | TRBJ2-1 | TRBV5-1 | TGCGCCAGCAGCTGGACTAGCGGGGGGGCTTATGAGCAGTTCTTC | CASSWTSGGAYEQFF
- | few | TRBJ1-4 | TRBV6-5 | TGTGCCAGCAGTTACTCGCAGGGGTCAAGAGGTGAAAAACTGTTTTTT | CASSYSQGSRGEKLFF
TRBD1 | few | TRBJ1-2 | TRBV11-2 | TGTGCCAGCAGCATTCCCGGGACAGCTGGCTACACCTTC | CASSIPGTAGYTF
TRBD2 | - | TRBJ2-4 | TRBV6-5 | TGTGCCAGCTCTGTTTCGGGGGGTACCAAAAACATTCAGTACTTC | CASSVSGGTKNIQYF
- | - | TRBJ1-6 | TRBV18 | TGTGCCAGCTCACGCTCCGACAGGACAAATTCACCCCTCCACTTT | CASSRSDRTNSPLHF
TRBD2 | - | TRBJ2-7 | TRBV5-6 | TGTGCCAGCAGCCCTAGCGGGGGGGCCCATTACGAGCAGTACTTC | CASSPSGGAHYEQYF
- | once | TRBJ1-2 | TRBV4-1 | TGCGCCAGCAGCCAAGAGGCCACAGGGAACATAGCTAACTATGGCTACACCTTC | CASSQEATGNIANYGYTF
- | - | TRBJ1-6 | TRBV7-3 | TGTGCCAGCAGCTTAGGGCGGGGACGGCATTCACCCCTCCACTTT | CASSLGRGRHSPLHF
- | - | TRBJ1-2 | TRBV10-3 | TGTGCCATCAGTGAGTCTTCTAGGACAAGCTATGGCTACACCTTC | CAISESSRTSYGYTF
TRBD1 | once | TRBJ1-2 | TRBV24-1 | TGTGCCACCAGTGAAATCGACAGGGCTTATGGCTACACCTTC | CATSEIDRAYGYTF